This T cell receptor beta chain was sequenced for a study of blood T cell repertoires in COVID-19. As for the study in general: The analysed material was cDNA or gDNA that came from T cells, B-cell-depleted T cells, or PBMCs.

Assay used: immunoSEQ multiplex PCR; TCRdb lists only in-frame clones, some missing. The table shows roughly 180,000 clones, with around 88% occurring only once. Participants were placed into cohorts based on the clinical history they reported. The CDR3 covers 12 residues. The specimen was PBMCs or T cells enriched from blood (not recorded which). The receptor comes from a woman aged 25 to 39 who had recovered from COVID-19. The gene calls are TRBV21-1 and TRBJ2-7; whether TRBD2, the table's D call, matches the DNA was not checked. TRBV21-1 is designated a pseudogene. CDR3 sequence: CADMAGAYEQYF. CDR3 DNA sequence: TGTGCCGATATGGCCGGGGCCTACGAGCAGTACTTC.